Shown below are 20 T cell receptor beta chains from a single sample sequenced in a study of identical twins. TCRdb re-derived calls from the 5' RACE reads in MiXCR, one entry per CDR3 protein. The sample has about 470,000 distinct CDR3 sequences; more than 20% are singletons. Another study also made use of these data, one on T cells expressing NK-cell markers.

Sequenced input: CD4+ T cells sorted from blood. These TCRs come from a woman younger than 35 in good health.

This clonotype was recorded at least ten times. The rearrangement uses TRBV7-8 and TRBJ1-1, with no clear D. Germline V lookup: CDR1 SGHVS, CDR2 FQNEAQ. V lost 5 bases to trimming and J lost 4 bases, with 11 bases between them. The CDR3 loop spans 13 amino acids. CDR3 sequence (DNA): TGTGCCAGCAGCGTAGACGTTTCCACTGAAGCTTTCTTT. Encoded protein: CASSVDVSTEAFF. Complete variable domain (other parts from reference TRBV7-8 and TRBJ1-1): GAGVSQSPRYKVAKRGQDVALRCDPISGHVSLFWYQQALGQGPEFLTYFQNEAQLDKSGLPSDRFFAERPEGSVSTLKIQRTQQEDSAVYLCASSVDVSTEAFFGQGTRLTVV.

Only a few counts were recorded for this clonotype. J is TRBJ2-3 and V is TRBV24-1, with D possibly TRBD2 on 5 matching bases. The CDR3 covers 16 residues. V was pared by 4 bases and J by 5 bases, with 18 bases between. Germline V lookup: CDR1 KGHDR, CDR2 SFDVKD. The CDR3 reads CATSDTTPLSGDTQYF. Written as DNA, the CDR3 is TGTGCCACCAGTGACACGACACCCCTCAGCGGAGATACGCAGTATTTT.

The chain has TRBV10-2 and TRBJ2-5; no clear D. This CDR3 has 14 residues. Germline V gives CDR1 WSHSY, CDR2 SAAADI. Between the trimmed V and J ends, which lost 7 bases and 1 base, there was a span of 13 bases. CDR3 sequence reads: CASTSDTVQETQYF. The CDR3 coding sequence is TGCGCCAGCACCTCTGACACGGTCCAAGAGACCCAGTACTTC.

This clonotype was recorded a few times. The V call is TRBV5-8, the J call TRBJ2-7; D not resolved. V was clipped by 0 bases and J by 0 bases, with 16 bases between them. CDR1 SGHTS and CDR2 YDEGEE come from the germline V gene. The CDR3 has 17 residues. The CDR3, as DNA: TGTGCCAGCAGCTTGGCGAGTTTCCGGCGTAGCTCCTACGAGCAGTACTTC. The encoded protein is CASSLASFRRSSYEQYF. The whole variable domain, remainder taken from reference TRBV5-8 and TRBJ2-7, is EAGVTQSPTHLIKTRGQQATLRCSPISGHTSVYWYQQALGLGLQFLLWYDEGEERNRGNFPPRFSGRQFPNYSSELNVNALELEDSALYLCASSLASFRRSSYEQYFGPGTRLTVT.

This chain uses TRBV4-3 with TRBJ2-1, with no clear D. The ends were cut back, 1 base at V and 3 bases at J, with 7 bases in the middle. Germline V lookup: CDR1 LGHNA, CDR2 YSLEER. CDR3 length: 14 amino acids. CDR3 nucleotide sequence: TGCGCCAGCAGCCAAGGACAAGACTACAATGAGCAGTTCTTC. Amino acids: CASSQGQDYNEQFF.

V and J are TRBV7-9 and TRBJ1-5; 8 positions agree with TRBD1. Germline assignment: CDR1 SEHNR and CDR2 FQNEAQ (reference sequence). CDR3 length equals 13 residues. V lost 10 bases and J lost 6; bases outside the gene matches: 8. The CDR3 DNA reads as TGTGCCATCCAGGGGGCCCTGGGTCAGCCCCAGCATTTT. Translated, it gives CAIQGALGQPQHF.

This clonotype was found a few times. The V and J genes are TRBV12-3 or TRBV12-4 and TRBJ1-1; 8 positions agree with TRBD1. This CDR3 spans 14 amino acids. The junction had 3 bases not matched to a gene; V was cut back by 4 bases and J by 2 bases. CDR3 bases: TGTGCCAGCAGTTCCGGACAGGGAAACACTGAAGCTTTCTTT. It encodes CASSSGQGNTEAFF.

The chain uses TRBV20-1 and TRBJ2-7; TRBD1 agrees at 10 bases. Germline values: CDR1 DFQATT, CDR2 SNEGSKA (reference sequence). CDR3 size: 16 residues. V gave up 3 bases and J gave up 2 bases; unmatched junction bases: 10. The CDR3 spells CSARPIPGTGAYEQYF. For the CDR3, the DNA is TGCAGTGCTAGGCCCATTCCCGGGACAGGGGCCTACGAGCAGTACTTC.

This clonotype has a count of ten or more. The chain carries TRBV4-2 and TRBJ1-1; no firm D call. CDR3 length equals 14 residues. The germline CDR1 and CDR2 sequences are LGHNA and YNFKEQ. The V end was cut by 2 bases, the J end by 8 bases, with 15 bases between. The CDR3: CASSQPPGAREAFF. In nucleotides, the CDR3 is TGTGCCAGCAGCCAACCGCCAGGTGCGAGGGAAGCTTTCTTT.

The rearrangement links TRBV5-1 to TRBJ2-2; possible D gene TRBD1, 6 bases. V lost 4 bases and J lost 0, with 10 bases in between. This CDR3 spans 15 amino acids. Looked up from germline, CDR1 is SGHRS and CDR2 is YFSETQ. The CDR3 loop is CASSLGHPNTGELFF. DNA of the CDR3: TGCGCCAGCAGCCTGGGACATCCGAACACCGGGGAGCTGTTTTTT.

This clonotype was counted once. The rearrangement joins TRBV3-1 to TRBJ1-2, with D possibly TRBD1 on 5 matching bases. Germline CDR1 and CDR2: LGHDT and YNNKEL (reference sequence). CDR3 size: 13 residues. Trimming removed 0 bases at V and 10 bases at J, with 12 bases between. The CDR3 is CASSQDAGTDYTF. CDR3 bases: TGTGCCAGCAGCCAAGACGCCGGGACGGACTACACCTTC.

This chain connects TRBV20-1 to TRBJ1-1; D is possibly TRBD1 (6 bases). In germline, CDR1 is DFQATT, CDR2 SNEGSKA (reference sequence). This CDR3 is 12 amino acids long. The germline V and J ends were trimmed by 1 base and 10 bases, with 13 bases remaining between them. DNA of the CDR3: TGCAGTGCTAGAGTACAGGGAAGGGGAGCTTTCTTT. Translated, it gives CSARVQGRGAFF.

This chain connects TRBV6-2 or TRBV6-3 to TRBJ2-7; 14 bases line up with TRBD2. This CDR3 is built from 14 residues. Germline V gene lookup returns CDR1 MNHEY and CDR2 SVGEGT. With 4 bases clipped from V and 10 bases from J, the junction kept 6 bases outside the gene matches. CDR3 in DNA: TGTGCCAGCAGTTGGACCGGGACTAGCGGGGGACAGTACTTC. Protein product: CASSWTGTSGGQYF.

This clonotype was seen only a few times. The genes are TRBV6-2 or TRBV6-3 and TRBJ2-3; TRBD2 matches 10 bases. J lost 5 bases, V lost 8 bases, and 7 bases had no gene match. Germline V gene data show CDR1 as MNHEY and CDR2 as SVGEGT. This CDR3 region has 14 residues. The DNA for the CDR3 is TGTGCCAGCGGTCTAGCGGGAGTTCGAGATACGCAGTATTTT. It is translated as CASGLAGVRDTQYF.

This clonotype appeared many times. The rearrangement joins TRBV5-1 to TRBJ2-1; TRBD1 might be the D (5 bases). V was trimmed by 4 bases and J by 3 bases, leaving 11 bases between them. There are 14 residues in the CDR3. Germline V gives CDR1 SGHRS, CDR2 YFSETQ. The CDR3 reads CASSIQQVYNEQFF. DNA of the CDR3: TGCGCCAGCAGCATCCAACAGGTCTACAATGAGCAGTTCTTC.

For this clonotype: At one end, the junction sequence differs from germline, possibly due to a read error. This sequence joins TRBV12-3 or TRBV12-4 and TRBJ1-1; the D is unclear. The CDR3 length is 12 residues. Here the CDR3 DNA reads TGTGCCAGCACTCACCTCCACACGGAAGCTTTCTTT. Amino acid sequence: CASTHLHTEAFF.

This clonotype has a handful of counts. The CDR3 DNA reads as TGTGCCAGCAGCCCTAGGGGGAATGAAAAACTGTTTTTT. Encoded protein: CASSPRGNEKLFF. The rearrangement uses TRBV7-9 and TRBJ1-4, with D possibly matching TRBD1 (6 bases). Germline V gives CDR1 SEHNR, CDR2 FQNEAQ (reference sequence). This CDR3 contains 13 residues. V lost 5 bases to trimming and J lost 5 bases, with 9 bases between them.

This clonotype was seen more than once but under ten times. The rearrangement links TRBV29-1 to TRBJ1-1, with D uncertain. With 5 bases removed from V and 0 bases from J, the gap between germline ends came to 10 bases. CDR3 length equals 13 residues. Germline CDR1 reads SQVTM; CDR2 reads ANQGSEA. CDR3 nucleotides: TGCAGCGTTTCCTCCAACATGAACACTGAAGCTTTCTTT. It is translated as CSVSSNMNTEAFF.

V and J are TRBV5-1 and TRBJ2-5; D is unclear. CDR1 and CDR2 (germline): SGHRS, YFSETQ. Trimming removed 4 bases from V and 2 bases from J, with 12 bases in between. The CDR3 extends over 14 amino acids. The CDR3 spells CASSPGRVQETQYF. CDR3 nucleotide sequence: TGCGCCAGCAGCCCAGGACGGGTACAAGAGACCCAGTACTTC.

This clonotype turned up a few times. The gene calls are TRBV7-8 and TRBJ1-2; TRBD1 aligns across 8 bases. Looked up from germline, CDR1 is SGHVS and CDR2 is FQNEAQ. V gave up 5 bases and J gave up 4 bases; unmatched junction bases: 6. CDR3 length: 14 residues. CDR3 amino acids: CASSEVGQGYGYTF. CDR3 nucleotides: TGTGCCAGCAGCGAAGTCGGACAGGGCTATGGCTACACCTTC. Using reference TRBV7-8 and TRBJ1-2 for the parts outside the CDR3, the full variable domain is GAGVSQSPRYKVAKRGQDVALRCDPISGHVSLFWYQQALGQGPEFLTYFQNEAQLDKSGLPSDRFFAERPEGSVSTLKIQRTQQEDSAVYLCASSEVGQGYGYTFGSGTRLTVV.